Described below is a single TCR beta chain sequence and its context. The antigen remains undetermined. Assay used: immunoSEQ multiplex PCR; TCRdb lists only in-frame clones, some missing. The table shows over 150,000 clones, with roughly 91% occurring only once. This record comes from a study of T cell responses to AZD1222 COVID-19 vaccine. Study results and caveats: Two doses of AZD1222 preceded a rise in Spike-specific TCR breadth and depth. Donors skewed white British and female; clonal diversity was possibly underestimated. Close to half of spike-specific TCRs reportedly recognize unmutated variant regions. Baseline serostatus was positive in only a handful of AZD1222 recipients.

The clonotype originates from an adult who received the MenACWY meningococcal vaccine as a control. Here the sequenced sample was peripheral blood, taken 28 days after the second dose of the MenACWY control vaccine.

The CDR3 protein is CASSQGYKGSGETQYF. Written as DNA, the CDR3 is TGCGCCAGCAGCCAAGGATATAAGGGGTCGGGGGAGACCCAGTACTTC. The genes are TRBV4-1 and TRBJ2-5, with D perhaps being TRBD1 or TRBD2 (5 bases each). Germline assignment: CDR1 MGHRA and CDR2 YSYEKL. Trimming pared 1 base from V and 5 bases from J, leaving 17 bases between. The CDR3 covers 16 residues.